The rows below give T cell receptor beta chains drawn from one sample of a study of Graves' ophthalmopathy and Graves' hyperthyroidism. Each CDR3 protein is one row after TCRdb ran MiXCR on the multiplex PCR reads. In the table there are just over 600,000 distinct CDR3 sequences, 22% of which are singletons. The sequenced sample was peripheral blood. The receptors originated from a woman aged 18-29 years with stable Graves' hyperthyroidism. Some clones in this sample may be carry-over from other donors' samples. Both conserved end residues are part of each CDR3. A D gene is named only where the DNA matches it firmly. Not every row has a clone size; where given, it reads once, few, many or a size class.

size: many; V: TRBV20-1; J: TRBJ2-5; D: -; DNA: TGCAGTGCTAGTGAGAGCGTCGTCGAGACCCAGTACTTC; CDR3: CSASESVVETQYF
size: many; V: TRBV12-3/TRBV12-4; J: TRBJ1-5; D: -; DNA: TGTGCCAGCAGTTTCGACCTCCCCTATAGCAATCAGCCCCAGCATTTT; CDR3: CASSFDLPYSNQPQHF
size: -; V: TRBV12-3/TRBV12-4; J: TRBJ1-3; D: -; DNA: TGTGCCAGCACCACCCAAGGGACACCTGGAAACACCATATATTTT; CDR3: CASTTQGTPGNTIYF
size: -; V: TRBV20-1; J: TRBJ2-5; D: TRBD2; DNA: TGCAGTGCTAGAGAGTCGGGACTAGCGGGGGGGCAAGAGACCCAGTACTTC; CDR3: CSARESGLAGGQETQYF
size: few; V: TRBV4-1; J: TRBJ1-2; D: -; DNA: TGCGCCAGCAGCCAAGAATGGGGACTACATGGTCTCTATGGCTACACCTTC; CDR3: CASSQEWGLHGLYGYTF
size: few; V: TRBV5-1; J: TRBJ2-6; D: -; DNA: TGCGCCAGCAGCTTGGTAGCGGATCTCCTCCCTGGGGCCAACGTCCTGACTTTC; CDR3: CASSLVADLLPGANVLTF
size: -; V: TRBV6-1; J: TRBJ1-2; D: -; DNA: TGTGCCAGCAGCGAGAGCCCCACTGGCTACACCTTC; CDR3: CASSESPTGYTF
size: many; V: TRBV5-1; J: TRBJ2-7; D: -; DNA: TGCGCCAGCAGCCAGTGGACAAGTCTAGGAGAGCAGTACTTC; CDR3: CASSQWTSLGEQYF
size: many; V: TRBV13; J: TRBJ1-3; D: -; DNA: TGTGCCAGCAGCTTAGGCCCAGGGACTGGAAACACCATATATTTT; CDR3: CASSLGPGTGNTIYF
size: -; V: TRBV6-1; J: TRBJ1-2; D: -; DNA: TGTGCCAGCAGTGTCCGAAGGGACCGCTCTAACTATGGCTACACCTTC; CDR3: CASSVRRDRSNYGYTF
size: few; V: TRBV20-1; J: TRBJ1-5; D: -; DNA: TGCAGTGCTACTGACGGGGTTGCTCAGCCCCAGCATTTT; CDR3: CSATDGVAQPQHF
size: -; V: TRBV29-1; J: TRBJ2-7; D: TRBD1; DNA: TGCAGGGATTTGAACAGGGGACCGTACGAGCAGTACTTC; CDR3: CRDLNRGPYEQYF
size: -; V: TRBV28; J: TRBJ2-7; D: -; DNA: TGTGCCAGCAGTCTGCCGGTCCGGGACGGATACTACGAGCAGTACTTC; CDR3: CASSLPVRDGYYEQYF
size: many; V: TRBV15; J: TRBJ2-5; D: -; DNA: TGTGCCACCAGCAGTAGAAAGACCAAGGCGGGAGAGACCCAGTACTTC; CDR3: CATSSRKTKAGETQYF
size: -; V: TRBV12-3/TRBV12-4; J: TRBJ1-5; D: -; DNA: TGTGCCAGCAGCTCAGGGAGCTATCAGCCCCAGCATTTT; CDR3: CASSSGSYQPQHF
size: many; V: TRBV12-3/TRBV12-4; J: TRBJ2-5; D: TRBD2; DNA: TGTGCCAGCAGTTTATTCGGGGGGCAAGAGACCCAGTACTTC; CDR3: CASSLFGGQETQYF
size: few; V: TRBV6-1; J: TRBJ2-5; D: -; DNA: TGTGCCAGCAGCGCGGGGAGTGGGACGCTAGCGAGAAGGGAGACCCAGTACTTC; CDR3: CASSAGSGTLARRETQYF
size: many; V: TRBV20-1; J: TRBJ1-5; D: -; DNA: TGCAGTGCTACTGACAGTAGCAATCAGCCCCAGCATTTT; CDR3: CSATDSSNQPQHF
size: many; V: TRBV28; J: TRBJ2-7; D: -; DNA: TGTGCCAGCACGGGCTCGCGCTCCTACGAGCAGTACTTC; CDR3: CASTGSRSYEQYF
size: many; V: TRBV12-3/TRBV12-4; J: TRBJ1-3; D: -; DNA: TGTGCCAGCAGTCCTGACCGGAGACCTGGAAACACCATATATTTT; CDR3: CASSPDRRPGNTIYF
size: few; V: TRBV27; J: TRBJ1-5; D: TRBD1; DNA: TGTGCCAGCAGTTTGGATTTCGGGACAGCCCTTGGAGGGGGCAATCAGCCCCAGCATTTT; CDR3: CASSLDFGTALGGGNQPQHF
size: few; V: TRBV19; J: TRBJ1-5; D: -; DNA: TGTGCCAGTAACGGCCCGCCCCAGCATTTT; CDR3: CASNGPPQHF
size: -; V: TRBV20-1; J: TRBJ1-1; D: -; DNA: TGCAGTGCTAGAGATGGATCTACGGTCTGGGGCACTGATGCTTTCTTT; CDR3: CSARDGSTVWGTDAFF
size: many; V: TRBV2; J: TRBJ1-5; D: -; DNA: TGTGCCAGCAGTGAAGGGGGGGCAGGCGGGACTCAGCCCCAGCATTTT; CDR3: CASSEGGAGGTQPQHF
size: once; V: TRBV4-2; J: TRBJ2-2; D: -; DNA: TGTTCCAGCAGCCCAAGTCTCCTCTACAGGGCCAGGGACACCGGGGAGCTGTTTTTT; CDR3: CSSSPSLLYRARDTGELFF
size: few; V: TRBV5-4; J: TRBJ1-2; D: -; DNA: TGTGCCAGCAGCCCGGGGACACCGACTAACTATGGCTACACCTTC; CDR3: CASSPGTPTNYGYTF
size: -; V: TRBV6-1; J: TRBJ2-7; D: TRBD1; DNA: TGTGCCACCTCCAAGGGGGCCTTCTACGAGCAGTACTTC; CDR3: CATSKGAFYEQYF